This T cell receptor beta chain derives from a study of blood T cell repertoires in COVID-19. Looking at the study overall: Specimens from acute and convalescent COVID-19 originated in the United States, Italy and Spain.

CDR1 LGHNA and CDR2 YSLEER come from the germline V gene. V was cut by 2 bases and J by 9 bases, with 13 bases left in between. CDR3 size: 13 residues. In the authors' methods: Quantification of nucleated cells was approximated via reference gene primer amplification. The assay was immunoSEQ multiplex PCR, and TCRdb's table has in-frame clones only and misses some. V and J calls and clone size are those listed in that table; D and trimming were worked out from the DNA. Counted here are about 210,000 clones, about 85% occurring once; the ten biggest clones make up 0.9% to 0.95%. The chain uses TRBV4-3 and TRBJ1-2; D remains unclear. The TCR originated in a man in his fifties or sixties with COVID-19, enrolled during active disease. Sequences were obtained from peripheral blood. The CDR3 nucleotides read TGCGCCAGCAGCCAAAACAGTGGTGAGAGCTACACCTTC. This sequence encodes CASSQNSGESYTF.